Following are 5 T cell receptor beta chains from one sample sequenced in a study of T cells in Graves' hyperthyroidism and ophthalmopathy. It was RNA transcripts that yielded the amplified TCR beta CDR3 regions. RT-PCR in the first round (using the HTBI primer set) targeted the TCR CDR3. TCRdb recomputed calls from the multiplex PCR reads with MiXCR, one row per CDR3 protein. The table has under 400,000 distinct CDR3 sequences, roughly 17% seen once. The sequencing sample was made of blood. These receptors came from a man aged 25-40 years with Graves' hyperthyroidism.

This clonotype was observed many times. The chain combines TRBV12-3 or TRBV12-4 with TRBJ2-3, with D unresolved. The CDR3 spans 13 residues. V was cut by 4 bases and J by 1 base, with 6 bases left in between. The CDR3 nucleotides read TGTGCCAGCAGTTCACGCGGCACAGATACGCAGTATTTT. Translated: CASSSRGTDTQYF.

This clonotype was observed many times. The chain recombines TRBV11-2 with TRBJ2-3; 9 nucleotides line up with TRBD1. The CDR3 contains 14 residues. Germline CDR1 is SGHAT and CDR2 is FQNNGV. V gave up 8 bases and J gave up 4 bases; unmatched junction bases: 7. Written as DNA, the CDR3 is TGTGCCAGCCGGGGACAGGGTTCAGCAGATACGCAGTATTTT. It specifies CASRGQGSADTQYF.

The sample holds many counts of this clonotype. J is TRBJ2-1 and V is TRBV7-8; perhaps TRBD1 as D (6 bases). CDR3 size: 16 residues. V lost 4 bases and J lost 8, with 21 bases in between. CDR1 SGHVS and CDR2 FQNEAQ come from the germline V gene. The CDR3 region is CASSSRGGRGNHEQFF. In DNA form, the CDR3 reads TGTGCCAGCAGCTCCCGAGGGGGTCGGGGAAACCATGAGCAGTTCTTC.

V and J are TRBV7-2 and TRBJ1-4, with D possibly TRBD1 on 5 matching bases. The CDR3 length is 14 residues. Trimming removed 5 bases at V and 7 bases at J, with 14 bases between. Germline V lookup: CDR1 SGHTA, CDR2 FQGNSA. In DNA form, the CDR3 reads TGTGCCAGCAGCCTGAGGTGGAGGGGTGAAAAACTGTTTTTT. This encodes CASSLRWRGEKLFF.

This clonotype was detected many times. The rearrangement joins TRBV7-9 to TRBJ2-7; D remains ambiguous. This CDR3 contains 14 residues. The germline V gene encodes CDR1 SEHNR and CDR2 FQNEAQ (reference sequence). The V end was cut by 1 base, the J end by 2 bases, with 9 bases between. CDR3 in amino acids: CASSLDWAPYEQYF. The CDR3 DNA reads TGTGCCAGCAGCTTAGACTGGGCACCCTACGAGCAGTACTTC.